This entry describes one T cell receptor (beta chain). These data come from a study of blood T cell repertoires in COVID-19. Seattle patients were enrolled during active infection and followed longitudinally. CDR1 SNHLY and CDR2 FYNNEI come from the germline V gene. V was clipped by 7 bases and J by 4 bases; unmatched bases: 9. The CDR3 runs to 16 residues. Libraries were prepared by immunoSEQ multiplex PCR; TCRdb keeps only in-frame clonotypes and omits some of them. The sample has about 130,000 clones; around nine tenths are singletons. The sequence came from an older woman with COVID-19, enrolled during active disease. The sequenced sample consisted of peripheral blood. This chain uses TRBV2 with TRBJ2-2; 10 positions agree with TRBD2. In DNA form, the CDR3 reads TGTGCCAGCATAAGGTCTAGCGGGGGCTTCACCGGGGAGCTGTTTTTT. This sequence encodes CASIRSSGGFTGELFF.